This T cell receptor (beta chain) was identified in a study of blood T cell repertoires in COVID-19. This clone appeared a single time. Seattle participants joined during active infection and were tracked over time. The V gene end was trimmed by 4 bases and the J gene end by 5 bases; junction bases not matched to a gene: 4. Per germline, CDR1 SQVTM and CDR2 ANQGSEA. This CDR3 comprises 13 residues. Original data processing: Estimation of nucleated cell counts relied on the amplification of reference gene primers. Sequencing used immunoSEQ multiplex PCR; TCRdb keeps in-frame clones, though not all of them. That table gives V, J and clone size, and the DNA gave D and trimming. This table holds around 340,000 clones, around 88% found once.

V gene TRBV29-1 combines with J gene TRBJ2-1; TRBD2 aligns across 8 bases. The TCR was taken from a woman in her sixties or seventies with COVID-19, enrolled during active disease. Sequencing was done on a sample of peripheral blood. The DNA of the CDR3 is TGCAGCGTTGGTAGCGGGGAAGACAATGAGCAGTTCTTC. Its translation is CSVGSGEDNEQFF.